Below are 30 T cell receptor beta chains sequenced from a single sample in a study of breast tumors, draining lymph nodes, adjacent tissues. TCRdb re-called the multiplex PCR reads with MiXCR, one entry per CDR3 protein. The repertoire holds about 110,000 distinct CDR3 sequences, with 30% as singletons. The lymph nodes were axillary draining lymph nodes from breast cancer patients. Source material: axillary lymph node tissue. The origin of the receptors is a female donor with breast cancer. Some clones in this sample may be carry-over from other donors' samples.

In its sample, this clonotype was seen many times. This chain's CDR3 is CSALPGQAWGYTF. For the CDR3, the DNA is TGCAGTGCTCTGCCGGGACAGGCTTGGGGCTACACCTTC. The chain carries TRBV20-1 and TRBJ1-2; 8 nucleotides agree with TRBD1. The CDR3 extends over 13 amino acids. The germline V gene has CDR1 DFQATT and CDR2 SNEGSKA (reference sequence). V shed 5 bases, J shed 8 bases, and the junction held 10 bases outside the gene matches.

There are many counts of this clonotype. This chain connects TRBV3-1 to TRBJ2-7; 9 bases fit TRBD2. CDR1 and CDR2 from the germline V gene are LGHDT and YNNKEL (reference sequence). The J segment lost 0 bases and the V segment lost 2 bases, leaving 8 bases of the junction unmatched. The length of the CDR3 is 17 residues. This CDR3 reads CASSQSASGISSYEQYF. The CDR3 DNA follows: TGTGCCAGCAGCCAATCAGCTAGCGGGATAAGCTCCTACGAGCAGTACTTC.

This clonotype occurred many times. The CDR3 reads CASSWGQLNTGELFF. CDR3 DNA sequence: TGTGCCAGCAGTTGGGGACAGTTGAACACCGGGGAGCTGTTTTTT. The V call is TRBV6-6, the J call TRBJ2-2; TRBD1 matches 7 bases. The J segment lost 1 base and the V segment lost 4 bases, leaving 3 bases of the junction unmatched. CDR3 length equals 15 residues. Germline CDR1 reads MNHNY; CDR2 reads SVGAGI (reference sequence).

This clonotype came up many times. The chain recombines TRBV2 with TRBJ1-2; 7 nucleotides match TRBD1. The length of the CDR3 is 12 residues. CDR1 and CDR2 (germline): SNHLY, FYNNEI. Unmatched junction bases numbered 3, after V lost 5 bases and J lost 6 bases. This CDR3 is CASSSTGDGYTF. The CDR3 nucleotides are TGTGCCAGCAGTTCAACAGGGGATGGCTACACCTTC.

As to this clonotype: A much larger clone differs by one base, so this may be a read error. This chain connects TRBV5-1 to TRBJ2-1, with D tentatively TRBD2 (7 bases). CDR1 and CDR2 (germline): SGHRS, YFSETQ. The CDR3 contains 13 residues. The CDR3 nucleotides are TGCGCCAGCACGGGGGGCTCCTACAATGACCAGTTCTTC. Amino acids: CASTGGSYNDQFF.

This sequence joins TRBV7-9 and TRBJ1-1; possible D gene TRBD1, 5 bases. V gave up 4 bases and J gave up 0 bases, with 15 bases separating them. CDR1 and CDR2 from the germline V gene are SEHNR and FQNEAQ (reference sequence). The CDR3 runs to 16 residues. CDR3 bases: TGTGCCAGCAGCTCTCCGGGACTCCAGATGAACACTGAAGCTTTCTTT. The encoded protein is CASSSPGLQMNTEAFF.

On this clonotype: This could be a read error, since a much larger clone is one nucleotide away. J is TRBJ2-1 and V is TRBV5-4; D remains ambiguous. The ends were cut back, 3 bases at V and 9 bases at J, with 10 bases in the middle. This CDR3 region has 12 residues. Germline V gives CDR1 SGHNT, CDR2 YYREEE (reference sequence). CDR3 region: CASSSDRTEQFF. CDR3 nucleotides: TGTGCCAGCAGCTCCGACCGGACTGAGCAGTTCTTC.

In this sample, this clonotype turned up a few times. This clone may be a read error of a much larger clone one base away. This chain connects TRBV6-2 or TRBV6-3 to TRBJ2-5; D not resolved. The germline V and J ends were trimmed by 6 bases and 2 bases, with 13 bases remaining between them. The CDR3 contains 14 residues. The V gene's germline CDR1 is MNHEY and CDR2 SVGEGT. The DNA of the CDR3 is TGTGCCAGCAGCCACGGGTTGGGTCAAGAGACCCAGTACTTC. Translating it yields CASSHGLGQETQYF.

This clonotype appeared many times. The chain couples TRBV13 to TRBJ1-2; perhaps TRBD1 as D (6 bases). The V end was cut by 6 bases, the J end by 1 base, with 15 bases between. CDR1 and CDR2 from the germline V gene are PRHDT and FYEKMQ (reference sequence). The CDR3 runs to 15 residues. The CDR3 DNA is TGTGCCAGCAGTGGGAGAGGGGGGGGTAACTATGGCTACACCTTC. Its translation: CASSGRGGGNYGYTF.

The chain joins TRBV3-1 to TRBJ1-1; D is ambiguous. The CDR3 is 14 residues long. V lost 8 bases, J lost 5 bases, and 18 bases lay in between. The V gene's germline CDR1 is LGHDT and CDR2 YNNKEL (reference sequence). The CDR3 sequence is CASRSGPSRTEAFF. For the CDR3, the DNA is TGTGCCAGCCGTTCAGGACCCTCACGTACTGAAGCTTTCTTT.

At least ten counts were recorded for this clonotype. The rearrangement uses TRBV9 and TRBJ2-3; 9 bases map to TRBD2. The CDR3 runs to 15 residues. CDR1 is SGDLS, CDR2 YYNGEE, per germline. Trimming removed 4 bases from V and 2 bases from J; junction bases left unmatched: 5. The CDR3 reads CASSPSGGLTDTQYF. DNA for the CDR3: TGTGCCAGCAGCCCAAGCGGGGGGCTCACAGATACGCAGTATTTT.

Points on this clonotype: A much larger clone sits a single nucleotide away, making a read error possible. Given the absence of the conserved phenylalanine or tryptophan at the CDR3 end, a read error is likely. V gene TRBV20-1 combines with J gene TRBJ2-7; D is ambiguous. The CDR3 consists of 10 residues. From germline, CDR1 is DFQATT and CDR2 SNEGSKA (reference sequence). The V and J ends lost 3 bases and 1 base respectively, with 1 base between them. The CDR3 sequence is CSARSYEQYP. As DNA, the CDR3 is TGCAGTGCTAGGTCCTACGAGCAGTACCCC.

The table lists this clonotype with a few counts. As the CDR3 is not closed by the conserved phenylalanine or tryptophan, this likely results from a read error. This chain joins TRBV5-1 and TRBJ1-6; D is ambiguous. This CDR3 region has 14 residues. Germline lookup yields CDR1 SGHRS and CDR2 YFSETQ. CDR3 protein: CASSLVSYNSPLHS. CDR3 nucleotides: TGCGCCAGCAGCTTAGTCTCCTATAATTCCCCCCTCCACTCT.

Turning to this clonotype: One junction end does not reproduce the germline sequence, and a read error may be involved. This chain connects TRBV24-1 to TRBJ1-4; maybe TRBD1 (6 bases). Looked up from germline, CDR1 is KGHDR and CDR2 is SFDVKD. This CDR3 spans 16 amino acids. The DNA of the CDR3 is TGTGCCACTAGTGACGGCCGCCAGGGGATGAAGGAAAAACTGTTTTTT. This translates into CATSDGRQGMKEKLFF.

This clonotype was recorded at least ten times. The chain carries TRBV4-3 and TRBJ1-2; TRBD1 matches 9 bases. The ends lost 1 base at V and 5 bases at J; junction bases unmatched: 5. Per the germline V gene, CDR1 is LGHNA and CDR2 is YSLEER. The CDR3 is made up of 15 amino acids. CDR3 region: CASSQGTGTGYGYTF. The CDR3 DNA is TGCGCCAGCAGCCAAGGCACCGGGACAGGGTATGGCTACACCTTC.

This clonotype came up many times. This CDR3 reads CSAVRDKADGYTF. The CDR3 DNA sequence: TGCAGTGCTGTAAGGGACAAAGCGGATGGCTACACCTTC. The gene calls are TRBV20-1 and TRBJ1-2, with D possibly TRBD1 on 6 matching bases. Trimming shortened V by 5 bases and J by 6 bases, and 16 bases separated the two germline ends. Germline V gene lookup returns CDR1 DFQATT and CDR2 SNEGSKA (reference sequence). CDR3 length: 13 residues.

This clonotype was counted ten times or more. J is TRBJ1-2 and V is TRBV7-9, with a possible D match to TRBD1 (5 bases). V lost 1 base and J 4 bases, leaving 16 bases between the germline ends. The CDR3 totals 16 residues. CDR1 and CDR2 (germline): SEHNR, FQNEAQ (reference sequence). The CDR3 reads CASSLEAGYPLYGYTF. Here the CDR3 DNA reads TGTGCCAGCAGCTTAGAGGCAGGGTATCCACTCTATGGCTACACCTTC.

This clonotype was detected ten times or more. The chain couples TRBV20-1 to TRBJ2-6; 7 bases match TRBD2. J lost 0 bases, V lost 3 bases, and 20 bases had no gene match. CDR3 size: 21 residues. Germline V gene sequence: CDR1 DFQATT, CDR2 SNEGSKA (reference sequence). The CDR3: CSASRPPVGTTHPSGANVLTF. The CDR3 region has the DNA TGCAGTGCTAGTAGGCCGCCAGTTGGGACTACCCACCCCTCTGGGGCCAACGTCCTGACTTTC.

This clonotype was seen many times. V gene TRBV29-1 combines with J gene TRBJ2-5; 7 bases agree with TRBD1. Germline lookup yields CDR1 SQVTM and CDR2 ANQGSEA. CDR3 length equals 12 residues. V dropped 7 bases and J dropped 7; count of bases not matched to a gene: 9. CDR3 loop: CSGENRGGTQYF. The CDR3 DNA sequence: TGCAGCGGGGAGAACAGGGGTGGGACCCAGTACTTC.

The table lists this clonotype with many counts. The V and J genes are TRBV20-1 and TRBJ1-5, with TRBD1 identical over 11 bases. The trim removed 6 bases at V and 4 bases at J, leaving 8 bases unmatched. The germline V gene encodes CDR1 DFQATT and CDR2 SNEGSKA (reference sequence). CDR3 length equals 15 residues. The CDR3 sequence is CSARRDRGFNQPQHF. Here the CDR3 DNA reads TGCAGTGCCCGCCGGGACAGGGGGTTTAATCAGCCCCAGCATTTT.

This clonotype has a single count. This sequence joins TRBV5-1 and TRBJ2-7, with 10 bases matching TRBD1. CDR3 length equals 14 residues. After removal of 3 bases from V and 5 bases from J, the junction contained 5 bases not matched to a gene. CDR1 SGHRS and CDR2 YFSETQ come from the germline V gene. The CDR3 DNA reads as TGCGCCAGCAGCTCGACAGGGGGCTGGGACGAGCAGTACTTC. This encodes CASSSTGGWDEQYF.

This clonotype was recorded only once. This chain connects TRBV20-1 to TRBJ2-5; 7 bases fit TRBD1. There are 15 residues in the CDR3. The V gene's germline CDR1 is DFQATT and CDR2 SNEGSKA (reference sequence). With V trimmed by 2 bases and J by 2 bases, 8 bases remained unmatched. CDR3 sequence (DNA): TGCAGTGCTAGAAACCGGAACAGGGGACAAGAGACCCAGTACTTC. This codes for CSARNRNRGQETQYF.

This clonotype was observed many times. The chain is built from TRBV6-1 and TRBJ2-7, with 10 positions matching TRBD1. The ends lost 8 bases at V and 4 bases at J; junction bases unmatched: 2. Germline-derived CDR1 and CDR2 are MNHNS and SASEGT. The CDR3 is 12 residues long. The CDR3 coding sequence is TGTGCCAGCCGGGACAGGGGTTACGAGCAGTACTTC. Translated: CASRDRGYEQYF.

Comments on this clonotype: This may arise from a read error, as a much more abundant clone is one base away. The rearrangement links TRBV20-1 to TRBJ2-1; D uncertain. The V end was cut by 0 bases, the J end by 1 base, with 22 bases between. Germline-derived CDR1 and CDR2 are DFQATT and SNEGSKA (reference sequence). The CDR3 contains 19 residues. The CDR3 loop is CSARDSASSSGRSYNEQFF. In DNA, the CDR3 is TGCAGTGCTAGAGATTCTGCGTCTAGTTCGGGTCGATCCTACAATGAGCAGTTCTTC.

The chain combines TRBV7-9 with TRBJ1-5; perhaps TRBD1 as D (5 bases). The CDR3 sequence is 16 residues long. Germline V CDR1 and CDR2: SEHNR, FQNEAQ (reference sequence). The ends were cut back, 5 bases at V and 3 bases at J, with 17 bases in the middle. The CDR3 nucleotides read TGTGCCAGCAGCCAGACAGTCCCCGGGGACAATCAGCCCCAGCATTTT. This codes for CASSQTVPGDNQPQHF.

The rearrangement joins TRBV20-1 to TRBJ1-6; weak D call: TRBD1 (5 bases). V lost 5 bases and J 8 bases, leaving 13 bases between the germline ends. The CDR3 has 13 residues. Germline V CDR1 and CDR2: DFQATT, SNEGSKA (reference sequence). In nucleotides, the CDR3 is TGCAGTGCTCAGGTCCAAGGGGATTCACCCCTCCACTTT. Residues: CSAQVQGDSPLHF.

This clonotype has at least ten counts. The chain recombines TRBV18 with TRBJ2-1; possibly TRBD1 for D (5 bases). The CDR3 is made up of 14 amino acids. In germline, CDR1 is KGHSH, CDR2 LQKENI. V was pared by 2 bases and J by 9 bases, with 14 bases between. CDR3 nucleotides: TGTGCCAGCTCACCAAGGGGATTAGCCGCTGAGCAGTTCTTC. Translating it yields CASSPRGLAAEQFF.

The genes are TRBV29-1 and TRBJ1-3, with a tentative D call TRBD1 (5 bases). The germline V gene has CDR1 SQVTM and CDR2 ANQGSEA. The CDR3 length is 15 residues. V lost 6 bases and J 7 bases, leaving 22 bases between the germline ends. The DNA for the CDR3 is TGCAGCGTAGATACCGGGACCCAATACCAGAACACCATATATTTT. This translates into CSVDTGTQYQNTIYF.

On this clonotype itself: Given a much more abundant clone one base away, this may be a read error. The chain uses TRBV20-1 and TRBJ2-1, with 10 bases matching TRBD2. V shed 2 bases, J shed 9 bases, and the junction held 7 bases outside the gene matches. This CDR3 is built from 14 residues. In germline, CDR1 is DFQATT, CDR2 SNEGSKA (reference sequence). CDR3 in amino acids: CSARSGRAGTEQFF. DNA of the CDR3: TGCAGTGCTAGAAGCGGGAGGGCCGGGACTGAGCAGTTCTTC.

This clonotype was counted ten times or more. The chain couples TRBV7-9 to TRBJ2-5, with D unresolved. Trimming removed 4 bases from V and 5 bases from J, with 8 bases in between. CDR3 length: 12 residues. In germline, CDR1 is SEHNR, CDR2 FQNEAQ (reference sequence). The CDR3 DNA reads as TGTGCCAGCAGCTCTAATGGGGAGACCCAGTACTTC. Translating gives CASSSNGETQYF.